This TCR beta chain originates from a study of vaccination effects on CD4 cells after COVID-19. Study information: Post-vaccine sampling took place a median of 72 days after the second dose. Study conclusions and caveats: Early post-infection timepoints were missing from the study, which also had few convalescent patients.

Per germline, CDR1 SGHAT and CDR2 FQDESV (reference sequence). J lost 3 bases, V lost 5 bases, and 5 bases had no gene match. This CDR3 is built from 15 residues. Profiling relied on immunoSEQ multiplex PCR, and the TCRdb table lists in-frame clones only, not all of them. The sample includes roughly 70,000 clones, roughly 76% of them seen just once. In this sample, this clone turned up a few times. Antigen: not known. Expansion with viral peptide pools was applied to antigen-specific CD4+ T cells by the ViraFEST assay prior to sequencing. Once cultured for approximately ten days, the cells underwent separation to obtain CD4+ T cells. Each person got two doses of an mRNA SARS-CoV-2 vaccine, BNT162b2 or mRNA-1273. IL-2 medium took the place of half the medium on both days 3 and 7.

The sequences come from CD4+ T cells from PBMCs cultured with HCoV-OC43 spike peptides, collected after COVID-19 vaccination. Subset reported: HCoV-OC43 spike overlapping peptide pool stimulation. This receptor was taken from a human donor who received a COVID-19 vaccine. The rearrangement uses TRBV11-1 and TRBJ2-2; 8 nucleotides match TRBD1. CDR3 in amino acids: CASSLGQVDTGELFF. DNA of the CDR3: TGTGCCAGCAGCCTGGGACAGGTAGACACCGGGGAGCTGTTTTTT.